This passage covers 3 T cell receptor beta chains from one sample sequenced in a study of shared clonotypes between healthy human individuals. Method: immunoSEQ multiplex PCR; TCRdb's copy keeps in-frame clones and lacks some. The data hold approximately 2.4 million clones, with approximately 94% observed a single time. The specimen was naive CD4+ T cells sorted from blood. The subset here: CD45RA+ positively selected. These receptors all stem from a man younger than 35 in good health.

V is TRBV5-1 and J is TRBJ1-1; 8 bases match TRBD1. Germline values: CDR1 SGHRS, CDR2 YFSETQ. The V and J ends lost 4 bases and 0 bases, in that order; junction bases with no gene match: 8. The CDR3 contains 16 residues. The CDR3 DNA reads TGCGCCAGCAGCCACGGGACAGGACCTATGAACACTGAAGCTTTCTTT. It specifies CASSHGTGPMNTEAFF.

CDR3 in DNA: TGTGCCAGCAGCCGTCTCCGGGAGAGTTTGGATGAGCAGTTCTTC. Protein: CASSRLRESLDEQFF. The V and J genes are TRBV7-9 and TRBJ2-1; maybe TRBD2 (6 bases). The CDR3 runs to 15 residues. V lost 5 bases and J lost 8, with 19 bases in between. Germline lookup yields CDR1 SEHNR and CDR2 FQNEAQ (reference sequence).

The V and J genes are TRBV29-1 and TRBJ2-7; D gene uncertain. Trimming took off 4 bases at V and 5 bases at J, with 9 bases between the two ends. The CDR3 consists of 11 residues. Germline V gives CDR1 SQVTM, CDR2 ANQGSEA. CDR3 loop: CSVVWVDEQYF. Here the CDR3 DNA reads TGCAGCGTTGTATGGGTGGACGAGCAGTACTTC.